The following is a T cell receptor (beta chain) sequence with its context. Original handling: Amplification with reference gene primers provided the estimates of nucleated cell counts. Data came from immunoSEQ multiplex PCR; TCRdb stores just in-frame clones and leaves some out. That table furnishes V, J and clone size, whereas the DNA furnished D and trimming. The sample yields approximately 120,000 clones, roughly four fifths seen once. This record comes from a study of blood T cell repertoires in COVID-19. Study in general: COVID-19 samples collected from the United States, Italy and Spain covered acute and convalescent phases. PBMCs, B-cell-depleted T cells, or T cells were the source of the cDNA or gDNA that made up the material.

This TCR was sampled from a woman aged 45-59 years with acute or convalescent COVID-19. The sequenced material came from peripheral blood.

This CDR3 is CASSPGTGGSYYTF. The CDR3, as DNA: TGTGCCAGCAGCCCCGGGACAGGGGGATCCTACTACACCTTC. The gene calls are TRBV7-9 and TRBJ1-2; 11 positions match TRBD1. CDR3 size: 14 residues. Germline V gene data show CDR1 as SEHNR and CDR2 as FQNEAQ (reference sequence). V gave up 5 bases and J gave up 10 bases; unmatched junction bases: 9.